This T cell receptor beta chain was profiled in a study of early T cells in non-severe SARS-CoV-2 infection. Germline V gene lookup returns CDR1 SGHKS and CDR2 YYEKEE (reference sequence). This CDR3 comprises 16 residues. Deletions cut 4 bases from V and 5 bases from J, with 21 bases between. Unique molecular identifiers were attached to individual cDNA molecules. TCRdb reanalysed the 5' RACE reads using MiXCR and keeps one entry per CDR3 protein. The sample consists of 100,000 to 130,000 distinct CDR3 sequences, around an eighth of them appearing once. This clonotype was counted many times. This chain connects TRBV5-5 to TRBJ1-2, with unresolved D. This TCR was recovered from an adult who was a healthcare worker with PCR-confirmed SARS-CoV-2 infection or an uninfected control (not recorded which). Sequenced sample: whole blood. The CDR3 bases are TGTGCCAGCAGCCCCGGGCCGCTTTCGCTGGGGTATGGCTACACCTTC. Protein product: CASSPGPLSLGYGYTF.